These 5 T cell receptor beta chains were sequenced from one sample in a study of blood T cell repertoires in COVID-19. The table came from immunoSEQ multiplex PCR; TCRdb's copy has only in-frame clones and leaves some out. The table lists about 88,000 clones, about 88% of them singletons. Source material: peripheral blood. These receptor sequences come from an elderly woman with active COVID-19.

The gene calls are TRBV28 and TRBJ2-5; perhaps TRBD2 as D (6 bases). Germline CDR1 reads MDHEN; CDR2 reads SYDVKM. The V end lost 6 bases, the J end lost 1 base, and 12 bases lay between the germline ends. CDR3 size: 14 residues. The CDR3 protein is CASSRDFTQETQYF. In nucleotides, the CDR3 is TGTGCCAGCAGCCGGGACTTTACCCAAGAGACCCAGTACTTC.

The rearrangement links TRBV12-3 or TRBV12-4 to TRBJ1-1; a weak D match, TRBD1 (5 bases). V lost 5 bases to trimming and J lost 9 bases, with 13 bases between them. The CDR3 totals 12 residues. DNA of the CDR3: TGTGCCAGCAGTCCAACTCGGACAAAAGCTTTCTTT. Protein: CASSPTRTKAFF.

The DNA of the CDR3 is TGCGCCAGCAGCCAAGAAGGTCCCTTTCTAGCAGATACGCAGTATTTT. This translates into CASSQEGPFLADTQYF. The gene calls are TRBV4-1 and TRBJ2-3; D remains ambiguous. Germline V CDR1 and CDR2: MGHRA, YSYEKL. The CDR3 length is 16 residues. V lost 0 bases and J 4 bases, leaving 14 bases between the germline ends.

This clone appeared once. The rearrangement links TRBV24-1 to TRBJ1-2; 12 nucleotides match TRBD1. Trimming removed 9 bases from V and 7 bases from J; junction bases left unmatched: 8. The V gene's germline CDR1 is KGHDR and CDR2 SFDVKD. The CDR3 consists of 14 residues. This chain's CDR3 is CATAPGQGAPGYTF. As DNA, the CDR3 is TGTGCCACCGCTCCGGGACAGGGGGCGCCTGGCTACACCTTC.

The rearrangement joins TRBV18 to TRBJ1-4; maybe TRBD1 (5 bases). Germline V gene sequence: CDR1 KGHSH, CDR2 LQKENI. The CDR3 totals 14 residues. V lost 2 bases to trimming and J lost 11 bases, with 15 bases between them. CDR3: CASSPVKGLEKLFF. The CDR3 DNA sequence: TGTGCCAGCTCACCAGTGAAGGGGTTGGAGAAACTGTTTTTT.